This entry lists 2 T cell receptor beta chains sequenced from one sample in a study of blood T cell repertoires in COVID-19. The table came from immunoSEQ multiplex PCR; TCRdb's copy has only in-frame clones and leaves some out. The profile shows around 65,000 clones, approximately 79% of them singletons. Material for sequencing was peripheral blood. These receptors all stem from an elderly man with active COVID-19.

The CDR3 sequence: CASSQGVGRLSTDTQYF. The CDR3 DNA follows: TGTGCCAGCAGCCAAGGGGTCGGCAGACTAAGCACAGATACGCAGTATTTT. The chain recombines TRBV3-1 (or the pseudogene TRBV3-2) with TRBJ2-3; maybe TRBD2 (5 bases). Germline CDR1 LGHDT, CDR2 YNNKEL (reference sequence). The length of the CDR3 is 17 residues. V shed 1 base and J shed 0 bases, with 14 bases lying between them.

The rearrangement links TRBV28 to TRBJ1-6, with D tentatively TRBD1 (5 bases). Germline loops: CDR1 MDHEN, CDR2 SYDVKM. The ends were cut back, 4 bases at V and 4 bases at J, with 26 bases in the middle. CDR3 size: 20 residues. As DNA, the CDR3 is TGTGCCAGCAGTTACCCGACAGAGAAGAATACCCTATGGTATAATTCACCCCTCCACTTT. This encodes CASSYPTEKNTLWYNSPLHF.